This T cell receptor (beta chain) emerged from a study of OX40 agonist ivuxolimab in advanced cancers. Looking at the study overall: Mean age about 60 years, range 23 to 79; roughly 82% male. Three dose-escalation patients had partial responses: one with hepatocellular carcinoma and two with cutaneous melanoma.

Deletions cut 0 bases from V and 2 bases from J, with 13 bases between. The CDR3 contains 16 residues. Germline CDR1 is SGHNT and CDR2 is YYREEE (reference sequence). On this clone itself: The antigen is unknown.

Findings of the study overall: Expanded clones were, on average, more numerous in CD8+ T cells than in CD4+. There was clonal expansion of CD4+ and CD8+ blood T cells by week 6 at 0.1 to 3.0 mg/kg.

TCRdb's copy holds only in-frame clones and misses some; the assay was immunoSEQ multiplex PCR. The sample contains 75,000 to 95,000 clones, 80% to 90% of which appear only once. The chain couples TRBV5-4 to TRBJ2-3; either TRBD1 or TRBD2 may supply D (5 bases each). The specimen comprised CD4+ or CD8+ T cells sorted from blood, sampled in a trial of the OX40 agonist ivuxolimab. The clonotype originates from an adult with an advanced solid tumor such as melanoma, head and neck, liver or kidney cancer. The CDR3 DNA reads as TGTGCCAGCAGCTTGGGTCTAGGGACCTTCACAGATACGCAGTATTTT. It translates to CASSLGLGTFTDTQYF.